This TCR beta chain was identified in a study of long-term antiretroviral therapy in people with HIV (dated by TCRdb to between 2022 and 2023). General notes on the study: The earliest samples were collected roughly a decade before the 2015 WHO recommendation for immediate ART, at a time when ART was usually postponed until CD4 counts fell. Among the approximately 32 participants with HIV, over nine were female. No cross-contamination during QIAcube processing was seen in test extractions of a monoclonal T-cell line run alongside about 33 polyclonal samples. The cohort contributed about 200 cryopreserved PBMC samples from 30 adults with confirmed HIV infection, collected serially over a mean of approximately 6 years (range 1-12). A retrospective serial study tested whether changes in peripheral blood TRB repertoire composition and diversity were associated with ART initiation and durable HIV suppression.

Points the paper makes about the study in general: The samples span the years 2004 to 2017, and the ART regimens used may be less effective than current regimens. Starting ART was linked to a significant rise in TRB diversity, yet even after long-term ART the diversity remained significantly lower than in transplant donor controls. Because PBMC availability was limited, only the TCR beta chain was sequenced, with no alpha chain pairing. Narrower CDR3 length ranges were observed in HIV repertoires than in controls, and an antigen-experienced repertoire with only a slight naive shift after ART was suggested by the network structure. No data were available on ART adherence, viral resistance or therapy changes, limiting inferences about post-ART repertoire changes. Because pre-ART samples had limited cell numbers, unsorted PBMC were profiled rather than sorted CD4+ and CD8+ T cells. Expanded TRB clones identified before ART initiation dominated the repertoire at all time points, although this dominance fluctuated and declined in many PLHIV after ART.

CDR1 and CDR2, per the germline V gene, are MGHRA and YSYEKL. The CDR3 sequence holds 14 residues, the cysteine and phenylalanine included. The kept DNA is CDR3 alone, 42 bases in frame from the first base. The junction carries 11 bases between V and J, which are trimmed by 2 bases and 5 bases respectively. A note on this clone: Its antigen is not yet known. No base-level quality is on record; no much larger clone is a single base apart.

The immunoSEQ hsTCRB v3.0 assay was used at survey level resolution to sequence the TRB variable region. TRB sequencing targeted a depth of about 40,000-50,000 T-cell genomes per sample. Pooled TRB libraries were sequenced on an Illumina MiSeq with a v3 150-cycle kit. The paper's data handling went like this. Repertoire analysis ran in R within a reproducible Nextflow workflow covering QC, data transformation and analysis. Custom analyses were implemented in LymphoSeq2, an R package for AIRR-Seq data exploration. After excluding several samples that yielded fewer than 5000 total TRB sequences, 188 HIV repertoires remained for analysis. Among the approximately 200 retained HIV repertoires, 55 to 65 were collected before ART initiation and around 130 after ART initiation. Repertoires were downsampled to 5000 TRB nucleotide sequences, and summary statistics were averaged over 100 downsampling iterations. The analysis kept only TRB sequences whose CDR3 regions were at least seven amino acids long. Diversity was measured with a Shannon entropy-derived clonality score and the Gini coefficient. In the repertoire networks, any two of the top 5000 CDR3 amino acid sequences were linked whenever the two sequences differed by an edit distance of one. Antigen specificity groups and MHC restriction were predicted for TRB CDR3 amino acid sequences with GLIPH2. Known CMV, EBV, HIV or tissue antigen associations were flagged by matching CDR3 amino acid sequences against VDJdb and McPAS-TCR. Pre-ART, post-ART and control groups were compared with Wilcoxon signed-rank tests and Holm-Bonferroni correction. Not all clones reach the TCRdb copy of this immuneACCESS table, which keeps in-frame sequences only. Checked studies attribute under half of the gap to unresolved V genes and leave the rest unexplained. The DNA gave D and trimming, while V, J and clone size come from that table. The sample table lists around 30,000 clones, roughly 96% of them with a count of one. 6.5% to 10% of the sample is held by the ten biggest clonotypes.

Inclusion was restricted to participants for whom at least one PBMC sample before ART initiation and at least two post-ART samples were available. All participants with HIV were treated in the United States of America. Before DNA extraction, cryopreserved samples of about 1-10 million PBMC were thawed and washed. At the time of the earliest PBMC sample, participants with HIV were aged between roughly 20 and 54 years. Each participant contributed PBMC samples from 1-4 timepoints before ART initiation and 2-8 timepoints after ART initiation, with a median of 7 samples. Serial HIV viral load, CD4+ T-cell count, ART history and demographic data were obtained for every participant. Genomic DNA was extracted from unsorted PBMC with a Qiagen kit on a QIAcube, processed in batches of 12 samples.

The source of this sequence is a man aged 30 to 45 with HIV. Sequencing was performed on unsorted PBMCs, taken 5.3 years after starting antiretroviral therapy. This chain joins TRBV4-1 to TRBJ2-3; no D gene can be assigned with confidence. The DNA is as follows: TGCGCCAGCAGCCAATCGTGGGGTGGAGATACGCAGTATTTT. The encoded protein is CASSQSWGGDTQYF.